This T cell receptor beta chain stems from a study of technical replicates of blood from a handful of donors. The table came from immunoSEQ multiplex PCR; TCRdb's copy has only in-frame clones and leaves some out. Here the sample spans about 70,000 clones, about 89% being singletons. CDR3 size: 16 residues. From germline, CDR1 is SGHTA and CDR2 FQGNSA. V was clipped by 4 bases and J by 1 base; unmatched bases: 5. The rearrangement links TRBV7-2 to TRBJ1-3; the match to TRBD1 covers 9 bases. Specimen: PBMCs. The sequence was collected from a human donor in good health. Some clones in this sample may be carry-over from other donors' samples. As DNA, the CDR3 is TGTGCCAGCAGCTCAGGACAGGGGTCTTCTGGAAACACCATATATTTT. Its translation is CASSSGQGSSGNTIYF.